This T cell receptor (beta chain) was profiled in a study of CD8 T cells in Susac syndrome. Reverse transcription of about 0.5 to 1 ug RNA was carried out with random hexamers. An immunoSEQ multiplex PCR generated amplified TCR beta CDR3 products spanning 54 Vbeta and 13 Jbeta. Using its own MiXCR run on the immunoSEQ multiplex PCR reads, TCRdb lists one record per CDR3 protein. The sample holds 69,000 or so distinct CDR3 sequences, roughly 94% seen once. This CDR3 comprises 13 residues. With V trimmed by 5 bases and J by 8 bases, 6 bases remained unmatched. Per germline, CDR1 SGDLS and CDR2 YYNGEE. On this clonotype: Its antigen is still unknown.

Sequencing of TCR beta, carried out with a high-throughput approach, was applied to CD8+ and CD4+ T cells from the blood. Study-level results: The study conceded that relatively few individuals underwent its TCR sequencing and HLA analysis.

The sequence was collected from a human donor in good health. The gene calls are TRBV9 and TRBJ1-2, with 10 bases aligning to TRBD1. Sequencing was performed on CD8+ T cells from PBMCs. CDR3 loop: CASRPGQGWGYTF. CDR3 DNA sequence: TGTGCCAGCAGACCGGGACAGGGGTGGGGCTACACCTTC.